This TCR beta chain came from a study of cytomegalovirus exposure and HLA in healthy donors. The CDR3 is 12 amino acids. Trimming took 8 bases from V and 2 from J, leaving 7 bases between them. The germline gives CDR1 MGHRA, CDR2 YSYEKL. Sequencing used immunoSEQ multiplex PCR; TCRdb keeps in-frame clones, though not all of them. The sample has tens of thousands of clones, approximately 93% seen once. Sequences were obtained from PBMCs. The sequence derives from a woman aged 18-29 years in good health and CMV-seropositive. The chain employs TRBV4-1 and TRBJ1-5; D not certain. The CDR3 protein is CASGQGNQPQHF. In DNA, the CDR3 is TGCGCCAGCGGTCAGGGCAATCAGCCCCAGCATTTT.